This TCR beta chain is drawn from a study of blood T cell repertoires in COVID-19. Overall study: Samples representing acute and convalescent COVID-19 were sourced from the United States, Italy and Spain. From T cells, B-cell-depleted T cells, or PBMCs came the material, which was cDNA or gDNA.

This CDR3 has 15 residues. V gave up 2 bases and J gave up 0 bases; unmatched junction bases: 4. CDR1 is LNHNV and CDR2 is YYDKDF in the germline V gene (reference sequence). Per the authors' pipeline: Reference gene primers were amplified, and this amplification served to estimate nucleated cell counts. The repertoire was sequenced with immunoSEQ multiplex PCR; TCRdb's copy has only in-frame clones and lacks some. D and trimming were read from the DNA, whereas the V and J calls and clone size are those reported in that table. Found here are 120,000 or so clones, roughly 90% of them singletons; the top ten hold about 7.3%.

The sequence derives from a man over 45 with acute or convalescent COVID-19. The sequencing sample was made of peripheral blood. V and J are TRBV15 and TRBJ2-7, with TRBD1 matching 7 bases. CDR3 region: CATSRMTGTSYEQYF. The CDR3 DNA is TGTGCCACCAGCAGAATGACAGGGACCTCCTACGAGCAGTACTTC.